Below, 30 T cell receptor beta chains from the same sample are listed, as sequenced in a study of blood T cells in healthy people across ages (dated by TCRdb to the mid-2010s). Preparation of the library involved 5' RACE. Sequencing used an Illumina HiSeq 2500. A second about 7 to 11 cycle PCR used a sample-barcoded 5' primer and a J-beta primer mix. The public reads were reprocessed in TCRdb via fastp at Q25 and MiXCR, keeping in-frame beta chains. Rows matching on CDR3 protein sequence are summarized as one entry with the most common DNA and genes. Counted in this sample were over 700,000 distinct CDR3 sequences; about 53% of them appeared once. 40% to 50% of the sample is taken by the ten largest. The sample taken for sequencing was blood. The receptors were sampled from an elderly man in good health.

This chain uses TRBV21-1 with TRBJ1-4. TRBV21-1 is marked as a pseudogene. The CDR3 covers 9 residues. The CDR3, as DNA: TGTGGCTCCGGTGGCGGACTGTTTTTT. Translated: CGSGGGLFF.

This chain uses TRBV29-1 with TRBJ2-1, with 7 bases matching TRBD1. V gave up 7 bases and J gave up 7 bases; unmatched junction bases: 10. The length of the CDR3 is 13 residues. The germline CDR1 and CDR2 sequences are SQVTM and ANQGSEA. CDR3 residues: CSGRQGRRNEQFF. The CDR3 nucleotides read TGCAGCGGCCGACAGGGACGTCGGAATGAGCAGTTCTTC.

This chain connects TRBV7-2 to TRBJ1-4; a possible D gene is TRBD1 (6 bases). V was shortened by 6 bases and J by 7 bases, with 21 bases between the two germline ends. The CDR3 loop spans 16 amino acids. Germline CDR1 is SGHTA and CDR2 is FQGNSA. The CDR3 nucleotides are TGTGCCAGCAGTGAGAGCCCCAGGGGAAGGGTTGAAAAACTGTTTTTT. Translation: CASSESPRGRVEKLFF.

The gene calls are TRBV28 and TRBJ2-1, with D possibly TRBD1 on 6 matching bases. Germline CDR1 is MDHEN and CDR2 is SYDVKM. This CDR3 has 15 residues. Trimming stripped 7 bases from V and 2 bases from J, with 15 bases between. The CDR3 here is CASTTLRDTYNEQFF. The CDR3 nucleotides are TGTGCCAGCACCACCCTCAGGGACACCTACAATGAGCAGTTCTTC.

This clonotype has just one count. At one end the junction does not follow the germline gene, possibly because of a read error. J is TRBJ2-2 and V is TRBV5-1; D is possibly TRBD1 (5 bases). The germline gives CDR1 SGHRS, CDR2 YFSETQ. The CDR3 contains 15 residues. The CDR3 region is CASTLGQGNTGELFF. In nucleotides, the CDR3 is TGCGCCAGCACCTTGGGGCAGGGAAACACCGGGGAGCTGTTTTTT.

This chain joins TRBV10-2 and TRBJ1-2; 8 bases map to TRBD1. Germline-derived CDR1 and CDR2 are WSHSY and SAAADI. With 6 bases clipped from V and 0 bases from J, the junction kept 9 bases outside the gene matches. This CDR3 is built from 16 residues. This CDR3 reads CASRGQGLLANYGYTF. In nucleotides, the CDR3 is TGCGCCAGCAGAGGACAGGGACTACTAGCTAACTATGGCTACACCTTC.

Notes on this clonotype: A much larger clonotype is one base distant, so this may be a read error. J is TRBJ2-7 and V is TRBV25-1; 9 bases are shared with TRBD2. Germline assignment: CDR1 MGHDK and CDR2 SYGVNS. The CDR3 is 15 amino acids. CDR3 sequence: CAGSVSAGGYYEQYF. CDR3 nucleotide sequence: TGTGCCGGCAGTGTCAGTGCGGGAGGGTACTACGAGCAGTACTTC.

This chain uses TRBV6-6 with TRBJ2-1, with TRBD1 as a possible D gene (5 bases). The CDR3 runs 15 residues. Trimming removed 5 bases from V and 5 bases from J, with 16 bases in between. CDR1 is MNHNY and CDR2 is SVGAGI in the germline V gene (reference sequence). The CDR3 DNA follows: TGTGCCAGCAGTCCCGTAGGCCTGGGGCACAATGAGCAGTTCTTC. Amino acids: CASSPVGLGHNEQFF.

In its sample, this clonotype was seen many times. CDR3: CASSYGDRDVETQYF. The CDR3 coding sequence is TGTGCCAGCAGTTACGGGGACAGGGATGTTGAGACCCAGTACTTC. The rearrangement joins TRBV6-6 to TRBJ2-5; 9 bases map to TRBD1. Germline trimming cut 2 bases from V and 5 bases from J; bases unmatched to any gene: 6. Germline CDR1 and CDR2: MNHNY and SVGAGI (reference sequence). CDR3 size: 15 residues.

J is TRBJ1-2 and V is TRBV5-1; D remains ambiguous. V shed 4 bases and J shed 7 bases, with 11 bases lying between them. CDR1 is SGHRS and CDR2 is YFSETQ in the germline V gene. The CDR3 has 12 amino acids. CDR3 sequence reads: CASSTQYGGYTF. The DNA of the CDR3 is TGCGCCAGCAGCACCCAGTATGGTGGCTACACCTTC.

The chain combines TRBV7-2 with TRBJ1-4; D not certain. Germline V gives CDR1 SGHTA, CDR2 FQGNSA. The ends were cut back, 5 bases at V and 0 bases at J, with 4 bases in the middle. The CDR3 is 13 amino acids. Here the CDR3 DNA reads TGTGCCAGCAGCCCCGCAACTAATGAAAAACTGTTTTTT. Translation gives CASSPATNEKLFF. The whole variable domain, filled in from reference TRBV7-2 and TRBJ1-4, reads GAGVSQSPSNKVTEKGKDVELRCDPISGHTALYWYRQSLGQGLEFLIYFQGNSAPDKSGLPSDRFSAERTGGSVSTLTIQRTQQEDSAVYLCASSPATNEKLFFGSGTQLSVL.

The chain recombines TRBV10-3 with TRBJ2-5; D is uncertain. Between the trimmed V and J ends, which lost 4 bases and 2 bases, there was a span of 8 bases. CDR3 size: 13 residues. Per germline, CDR1 ENHRY and CDR2 SYGVKD. The CDR3 DNA reads as TGTGCCATCAGTGCTAGACCTCAAGAGACCCAGTACTTC. Amino acids: CAISARPQETQYF.

The chain uses TRBV7-2 and TRBJ1-5; D gene unclear. Deletions cut 4 bases from V and 9 bases from J, with 13 bases between. Germline V lookup: CDR1 SGHTA, CDR2 FQGNSA. CDR3 length equals 13 residues. This chain's CDR3 is CASSSIGETPQHF. The DNA of the CDR3 is TGTGCCAGCAGCTCCATCGGGGAGACGCCCCAGCATTTT.

This clonotype has only a few counts. The chain links TRBV28 to TRBJ2-4; a weak D match, TRBD2 (6 bases). Trimming stripped 6 bases from V and 13 bases from J, with 19 bases between. The germline V gene encodes CDR1 MDHEN and CDR2 SYDVKM. This CDR3 is 13 amino acids long. The CDR3 here is CASRLGRIREQYF. The DNA for the CDR3 is TGTGCCAGCAGACTCGGACGGATCCGGGAGCAGTACTTC.

This clonotype appeared a few times. The chain links TRBV11-2 to TRBJ2-1; D is ambiguous. CDR3 length: 14 residues. Trimming pared 5 bases from V and 2 bases from J, leaving 10 bases between. From germline, CDR1 is SGHAT and CDR2 FQNNGV. The CDR3 loop is CASSRRLAYNEQFF. DNA of the CDR3: TGTGCCAGCAGCAGGCGGCTAGCCTACAATGAGCAGTTCTTC.

This clonotype showed up just a few times. The J gene is TRBJ2-1, the V gene TRBV27; D not resolved. CDR1 and CDR2 from the germline V gene are MNHEY and SMNVEV (reference sequence). The CDR3 sequence is 14 residues long. V lost 8 bases to trimming and J lost 4 bases, with 15 bases between them. CDR3 region: CASARSGTYNEQFF. The DNA for the CDR3 is TGTGCCAGCGCCCGATCAGGAACTTACAATGAGCAGTTCTTC.

This clonotype was seen more than once but under ten times. As DNA, the CDR3 is TGCAGCGTTGGAGTACAGGGTTACGGCTACACCTTC. Protein product: CSVGVQGYGYTF. V and J are TRBV29-1 and TRBJ1-2; a weak D match, TRBD1 (6 bases). This CDR3 is built from 12 residues. V gave up 4 bases and J gave up 8 bases, with 14 bases separating them. CDR1 and CDR2 from the germline V gene are SQVTM and ANQGSEA.

The genes are TRBV9 and TRBJ1-2; D might be TRBD1 (5 bases). The CDR3 extends over 14 amino acids. Germline CDR1 reads SGDLS; CDR2 reads YYNGEE. Trimming removed 3 bases from V and 8 bases from J, with 17 bases in between. The CDR3 sequence is CASSAGDVGVGYTF. CDR3 sequence (DNA): TGTGCCAGCAGCGCAGGCGATGTGGGGGTCGGCTACACCTTC.

The CDR3 DNA is TGTGCCAGCAATCCAGGGGGCAGGCAGCCCCAGCATTTT. This sequence encodes CASNPGGRQPQHF. The chain is built from TRBV2 and TRBJ1-5, with 8 bases identical to TRBD1. This CDR3 has 13 residues. V was clipped by 7 bases and J by 7 bases; unmatched bases: 6. Germline V gene data show CDR1 as SNHLY and CDR2 as FYNNEI.

The chain uses TRBV4-1 and TRBJ2-7; D not certain. The CDR3 totals 13 residues. Germline-derived CDR1 and CDR2 are MGHRA and YSYEKL. Trimming removed 7 bases from V and 3 bases from J, with 13 bases in between. The CDR3 coding sequence is TGCGCCAGCATCATAAAACGGAGCTACGAGCAGTACTTC. Amino acids: CASIIKRSYEQYF.

This clonotype was counted between two and nine times. The rearrangement joins TRBV12-3 or TRBV12-4 to TRBJ1-1; 8 bases align to TRBD1. Germline trimming cut 4 bases from V and 4 bases from J; bases unmatched to any gene: 2. This CDR3 comprises 13 residues. CDR3 protein: CASSSTGATEAFF. The CDR3 DNA follows: TGTGCCAGCAGTTCGACAGGGGCCACTGAAGCTTTCTTT.

The chain has TRBV2 and TRBJ2-5; D is perhaps TRBD1 or TRBD2 (5 bases each). V was trimmed by 5 bases and J by 5 bases, leaving 12 bases between them. The CDR3 runs 13 residues. Germline V gene data show CDR1 as SNHLY and CDR2 as FYNNEI. The CDR3 DNA follows: TGTGCCAGCAGTCAAAAAGGGGAGGAGACCCAGTACTTC. Its protein is CASSQKGEETQYF.

The table lists this clonotype with a few counts. V gene TRBV15 combines with J gene TRBJ2-7; TRBD2 might be the D (6 bases). CDR1 and CDR2 (germline): LNHNV, YYDKDF (reference sequence). The CDR3 totals 14 residues. Trimming removed 3 bases at V and 2 bases at J, with 11 bases between. CDR3 residues: CATSSPGLPYEQYF. DNA for the CDR3: TGTGCCACCAGCAGCCCGGGACTGCCCTACGAGCAGTACTTC.

In DNA, the CDR3 is TGCAGCGTTAGGGACGGATACAATGAGCAGTTCTTC. As protein: CSVRDGYNEQFF. The chain carries TRBV29-1 and TRBJ2-1; D may correspond to TRBD1 or TRBD2 (5 bases each). The CDR3 extends over 12 amino acids. Trimming cost V 5 bases and J 4 bases, with 9 bases left between them. Germline-derived CDR1 and CDR2 are SQVTM and ANQGSEA.

This clonotype appeared once. This sequence joins TRBV10-3 and TRBJ2-1; the match to TRBD2 covers 14 bases. Germline assignment: CDR1 ENHRY and CDR2 SYGVKD. The junction had 12 bases not matched to a gene; V was cut back by 10 bases and J by 7 bases. This CDR3 is 16 amino acids long. The CDR3 is CATKTSGRASENEQFF. In DNA, the CDR3 is TGTGCCACAAAGACTAGCGGGAGGGCCTCGGAGAATGAGCAGTTCTTC.

V is TRBV11-2 and J is TRBJ2-1; TRBD2 matches at 10 bases. The germline V gene has CDR1 SGHAT and CDR2 FQNNGV. The CDR3 has 14 amino acids. The J segment lost 15 bases and the V segment lost 1 base, leaving 9 bases of the junction unmatched. In DNA, the CDR3 is TGTGCCAGCAGCTTAGTGGGGTCTAGCGGGGGTGGGTTCTTC. It is translated as CASSLVGSSGGGFF.

The chain links TRBV7-8 to TRBJ2-5, with 8 bases aligning to TRBD1. The J call is doubtful: the DNA matches TRBJ2-7 better. The CDR3 contains 15 residues. Germline CDR1 reads SGHVS; CDR2 reads FQNEAQ. In nucleotides, the CDR3 is TGTGCCAGCAGCTTTCTATGGCAGGGGGCCGGCGAGCAGTACTTC. Residues: CASSFLWQGAGEQYF.

V usage is TRBV5-1 and J usage is TRBJ2-1, with D perhaps matching TRBD2 (6 bases). The DNA end is more similar to TRBJ2-7, so the J call may be wrong. The CDR3 extends over 17 amino acids. From germline, CDR1 is SGHRS and CDR2 YFSETQ. CDR3 amino acids: CASSLGAGLPSYNEQYF. The DNA of the CDR3 is TGCGCCAGCAGCTTGGGGGCGGGACTGCCCTCCTACAATGAGCAGTACTTC.

Only a few counts were recorded for this clonotype. This sequence joins TRBV5-1 and TRBJ2-2; D is undetermined. Germline loops: CDR1 SGHRS, CDR2 YFSETQ. The CDR3 extends over 16 amino acids. The germline V and J ends were trimmed by 1 base and 0 bases, with 10 bases remaining between them. CDR3 sequence (DNA): TGCGCCAGCAGCTTGTTCCCAGAGGCGAACACCGGGGAGCTGTTTTTT. This gives the protein CASSLFPEANTGELFF.

The V gene is TRBV20-1, the J gene TRBJ2-1, with D possibly being TRBD1 (6 bases). The germline V gene has CDR1 DFQATT and CDR2 SNEGSKA (reference sequence). The germline V and J ends were trimmed by 4 bases and 5 bases, with 15 bases remaining between them. The CDR3 covers 14 residues. CDR3 residues: CSAIRTGTHNEQFF. The CDR3 coding sequence is TGCAGTGCTATCAGAACAGGGACCCACAATGAGCAGTTCTTC.